Listed below are T cell receptor beta chains from one sample, sequenced in a study of shared clonotypes between healthy human individuals. Sequencing was performed with immunoSEQ multiplex PCR; in TCRdb, only in-frame clones are kept and a portion is missing. The sample shows around 430,000 clones, around 79% of them seen only once. Sequenced material: PBMCs. The receptor source for this set is a woman aged 40 to 50 in good health. Some clones in this sample may be carry-over from other donors' samples. Each CDR3 is given with its conserved first and last residue. A D gene is named only where the DNA matches it firmly. Where a row states a size, it is once, few, many or the class of an expanded clone; other rows omit it.

V	size	D	J	DNA	CDR3
TRBV6-1	NA	TRBD2	TRBJ2-1	TGTGCCAGCAGTGTCCTAGCGGGAAGGATCAGTGGTGAGCAGTTCTTC	CASSVLAGRISGEQFF
TRBV4-1	NA	NA	TRBJ1-2	TGCGCCAGCAGCCAGGCGGGCTATGGCTACACCTTC	CASSQAGYGYTF
TRBV7-2	NA	TRBD2	TRBJ2-3	TGTGCCAGCAGCCCCCCGGGACTAGCGCAAGATACGCAGTATTTT	CASSPPGLAQDTQYF
TRBV28	NA	TRBD1	TRBJ2-7	TGTGCCAGCGGGACAGGCTCGGGGCAGTACTTC	CASGTGSGQYF
TRBV10-3	NA	TRBD1	TRBJ2-3	TGTGCCATCAGGGGGACAGGGGGCGGCACAGATACGCAGTATTTT	CAIRGTGGGTDTQYF
TRBV7-9	NA	NA	TRBJ2-1	TGTGCCAGCAGCCCGGGGTTTGAGGGGTACAATGAGCAGTTCTTC	CASSPGFEGYNEQFF
TRBV5-1	NA	NA	TRBJ2-2	TGCGCCAGCAGCTTGAACGGGGCTAACACCGGGGAGCTGTTTTTT	CASSLNGANTGELFF
TRBV5-4	once	NA	TRBJ1-2	TGTGCCAGCAGCTACCGGGGGGCTGGCTACACCTTC	CASSYRGAGYTF
TRBV28	NA	TRBD1	TRBJ2-7	TGTGCCAGCAGTTCCTCGACAGGGGTCCGGGACGAGCAGTACTTC	CASSSSTGVRDEQYF
TRBV30	NA	NA	TRBJ1-6	TGTGCCTGGAGTGCCCAGGGGTATAATTCACCCCTCCACTTT	CAWSAQGYNSPLHF
TRBV28	NA	TRBD1	TRBJ1-1	TGTGCCAGCAGTTTCTACAGGGGAAACACTGAAGCTTTCTTT	CASSFYRGNTEAFF
TRBV5-4	NA	TRBD1	TRBJ2-5	TGTGCCAGCAGCGCCCATACAGGGGGCGCGGGAGAGACCCAGTACTTC	CASSAHTGGAGETQYF
TRBV25-1	NA	NA	TRBJ1-4	TGTGCCAGCAGTGAATATCGAGGGATTTGGGAAAAACTGTTTTTT	CASSEYRGIWEKLFF
TRBV25-1	NA	NA	TRBJ1-3	TGTGCCAGCCTCAGCTCTGGAAACACCATATATTTT	CASLSSGNTIYF
TRBV19	NA	TRBD2	TRBJ2-3	TGTGCCAGTAGTATGTCGGCGGATAGCGGGGGAGATACGCAGTATTTT	CASSMSADSGGDTQYF
TRBV6-4	NA	NA	TRBJ2-1	TGTGCCAGCAGTGCCTCCGTGGGAGCTGTCGATGAGCAGTTCTTC	CASSASVGAVDEQFF
TRBV9	many	TRBD2	TRBJ2-7	TGTGCCAGCAGCGTAGCCCCCTATGGACTAGCGGGAACCTACGAGCAGTACTTC	CASSVAPYGLAGTYEQYF
TRBV5-6	NA	TRBD1	TRBJ1-2	TGTGCCAGCAGCCGCAGGGACAGGGGGCTGGGCTATGGCTACACCTTC	CASSRRDRGLGYGYTF
TRBV5-5	once	NA	TRBJ1-3	TGTGCCAGCAGCTTGTCAACCGGGACGCCACCTGGAAACACCATATATTTT	CASSLSTGTPPGNTIYF
TRBV11-2	few	TRBD1	TRBJ2-3	TGTGCCAGCAGCTTAGATCGGGACAGGGTGCAGTATTTT	CASSLDRDRVQYF
TRBV2	NA	TRBD2	TRBJ2-5	TGTGCCAGCAGAAGACTAGCGGGACTTGATGAGACCCAGTACTTC	CASRRLAGLDETQYF
TRBV5-1	few	NA	TRBJ1-1	TGCGCCAGCAGCTCGCGACCTACAGTGAACACTGAAGCTTTCTTT	CASSSRPTVNTEAFF
TRBV7-6	NA	NA	TRBJ1-4	TGTGCCAGCAGCTTAGCACCTAGGGGTATACCTAATGAAAAACTGTTTTTT	CASSLAPRGIPNEKLFF
TRBV2	NA	NA	TRBJ2-1	TGTGCCAGCAGTGGGACACGAAGTGGTAATGAGCAGTTCTTC	CASSGTRSGNEQFF
TRBV28	once	TRBD1	TRBJ2-1	TGTGCCAGCAGTTTGACAGGGGTCTCCTACAATGAGCAGTTCTTC	CASSLTGVSYNEQFF
TRBV5-8	NA	TRBD2	TRBJ2-1	TGTGCCAGCAGCTCCGGGACTAGCGGGAGTTTTCCCAGCTCCTACAATGAGCAGTTCTTC	CASSSGTSGSFPSSYNEQFF
TRBV5-4	NA	NA	TRBJ1-6	TGTGCCAGCAGCTACGAAGGCCGGATTTCACCCCTCCACTTT	CASSYEGRISPLHF
TRBV5-1	NA	TRBD2	TRBJ2-7	TGCGCCAGCAGCTTGGCCCACGGGGATAGCGGGAGGTTCCCCCTACACGAGCAGTACTTC	CASSLAHGDSGRFPLHEQYF
TRBV18	NA	TRBD1	TRBJ2-1	TGTGCCAGCTCACCGCCGGACAGGGGTAAAATCTTC	CASSPPDRGKIF
TRBV28	NA	TRBD2	TRBJ2-1	TGTGCCAGCAGTGAAACTAGCGGGAGGGGCGGCGAGCAGTTCTTC	CASSETSGRGGEQFF